This T cell receptor beta chain was captured in a study of technical replicates of blood from a few donors. Per germline, CDR1 MDHEN and CDR2 SYDVKM. The CDR3 sequence is 12 residues long. Trimming removed 2 bases from V and 13 bases from J, with 12 bases in between. Some clones are missing from TCRdb's copy, which holds only in-frame ones; the method was immunoSEQ multiplex PCR. The table has approximately 99,000 clones, around 95% seen once. This sequence joins TRBV28 and TRBJ1-5, with D perhaps matching TRBD1 (6 bases). The clonotype was recovered from a human donor in good health. Input material: T cells isolated from PBMCs. In nucleotides, the CDR3 is TGTGCCAGCAGTTTAGGTCTGGGACATCAGCATTTT. Amino acid sequence: CASSLGLGHQHF.